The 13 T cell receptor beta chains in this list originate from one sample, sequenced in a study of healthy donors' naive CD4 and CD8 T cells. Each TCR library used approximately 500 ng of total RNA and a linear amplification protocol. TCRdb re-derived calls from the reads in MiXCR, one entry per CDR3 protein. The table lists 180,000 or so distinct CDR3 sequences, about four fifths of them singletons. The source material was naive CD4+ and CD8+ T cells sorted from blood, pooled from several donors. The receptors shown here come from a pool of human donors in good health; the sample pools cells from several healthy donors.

CDR3 amino acids: CSVGFGQPSTEAFF. The CDR3 nucleotides are TGCAGCGTTGGCTTTGGACAGCCCAGCACTGAAGCTTTCTTT. V is TRBV29-1 and J is TRBJ1-1, with D possibly TRBD1 on 6 matching bases. Germline values: CDR1 SQVTM, CDR2 ANQGSEA. The CDR3 sequence is 14 residues long. V was cut by 4 bases and J by 4 bases, with 16 bases left in between.

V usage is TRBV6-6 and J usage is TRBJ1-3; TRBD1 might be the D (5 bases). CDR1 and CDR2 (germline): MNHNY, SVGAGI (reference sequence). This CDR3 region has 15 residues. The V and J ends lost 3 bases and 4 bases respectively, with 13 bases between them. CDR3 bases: TGTGCCAGCAGTTATTTCGACAGAAGCGGAAACACCATATATTTT. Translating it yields CASSYFDRSGNTIYF.

The CDR3 sequence: CASSSGLSHNEQFF. CDR3 DNA sequence: TGTGCCAGCAGTTCGGGACTGTCCCACAATGAGCAGTTCTTC. V usage is TRBV27 and J usage is TRBJ2-1; TRBD2 is a possible D gene (6 bases). Trimming removed 4 bases at V and 5 bases at J, with 12 bases between. Per germline, CDR1 MNHEY and CDR2 SMNVEV (reference sequence). The CDR3 totals 14 residues.

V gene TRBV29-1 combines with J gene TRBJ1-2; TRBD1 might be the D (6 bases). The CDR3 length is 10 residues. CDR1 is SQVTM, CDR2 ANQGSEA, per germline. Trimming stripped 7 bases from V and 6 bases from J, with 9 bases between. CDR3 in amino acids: CSAGDDGYTF. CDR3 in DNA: TGCAGCGCAGGGGATGATGGCTACACCTTC.

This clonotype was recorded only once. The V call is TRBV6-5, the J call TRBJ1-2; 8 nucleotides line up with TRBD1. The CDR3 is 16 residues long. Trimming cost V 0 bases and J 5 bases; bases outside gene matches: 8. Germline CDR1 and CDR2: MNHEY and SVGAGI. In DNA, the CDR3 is TGTGCCAGCAGTTACTCGAGCCAGGGGGCAGGTTATGGCTACACCTTC. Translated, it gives CASSYSSQGAGYGYTF.

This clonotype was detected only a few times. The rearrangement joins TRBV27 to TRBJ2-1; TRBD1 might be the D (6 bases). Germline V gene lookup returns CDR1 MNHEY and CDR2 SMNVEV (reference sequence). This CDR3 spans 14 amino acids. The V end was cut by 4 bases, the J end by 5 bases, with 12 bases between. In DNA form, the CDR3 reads TGTGCCAGCAGTTCAGGGACATCCGACAATGAGCAGTTCTTC. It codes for CASSSGTSDNEQFF.

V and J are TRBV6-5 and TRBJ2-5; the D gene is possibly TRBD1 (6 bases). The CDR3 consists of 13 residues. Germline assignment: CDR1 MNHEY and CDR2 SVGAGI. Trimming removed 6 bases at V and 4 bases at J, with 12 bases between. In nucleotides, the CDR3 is TGTGCCAGCAGCCAGGGGTTGGCAGAGACCCAGTACTTC. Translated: CASSQGLAETQYF.

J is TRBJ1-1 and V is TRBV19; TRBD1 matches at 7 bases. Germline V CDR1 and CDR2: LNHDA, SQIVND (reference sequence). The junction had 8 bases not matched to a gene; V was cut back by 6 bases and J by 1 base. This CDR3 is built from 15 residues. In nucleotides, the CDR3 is TGTGCCAGTAGGATCAGCGAGGGGGCGAACACTGAAGCTTTCTTT. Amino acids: CASRISEGANTEAFF. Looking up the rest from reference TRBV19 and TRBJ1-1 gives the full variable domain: DGGITQSPKYLFRKEGQNVTLSCEQNLNHDAMYWYRQDPGQGLRLIYYSQIVNDFQKGDIAEGYSVSREKKESFPLTVTSAQKNPTAFYLCASRISEGANTEAFFGQGTRLTVV.

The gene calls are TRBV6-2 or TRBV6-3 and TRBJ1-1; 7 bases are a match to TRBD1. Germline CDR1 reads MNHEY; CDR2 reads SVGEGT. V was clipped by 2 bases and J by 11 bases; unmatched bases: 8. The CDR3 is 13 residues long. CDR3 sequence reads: CASSYTGTVWAFF. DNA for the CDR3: TGTGCCAGCAGTTACACCGGGACAGTGTGGGCTTTCTTT.

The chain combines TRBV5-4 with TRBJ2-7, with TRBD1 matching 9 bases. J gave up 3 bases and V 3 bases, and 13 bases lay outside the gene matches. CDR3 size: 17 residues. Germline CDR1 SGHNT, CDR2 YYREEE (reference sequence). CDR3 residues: CASSSIGTGRVIYEQYF. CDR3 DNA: TGTGCCAGCAGCTCGATTGGGACAGGGCGTGTTATCTACGAGCAGTACTTC. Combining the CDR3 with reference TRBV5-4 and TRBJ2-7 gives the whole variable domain ETGVTQSPTHLIKTRGQQVTLRCSSQSGHNTVSWYQQALGQGPQFIFQYYREEENGRGNFPPRFSGLQFPNYSSELNVNALELDDSALYLCASSSIGTGRVIYEQYFGPGTRLTVT.

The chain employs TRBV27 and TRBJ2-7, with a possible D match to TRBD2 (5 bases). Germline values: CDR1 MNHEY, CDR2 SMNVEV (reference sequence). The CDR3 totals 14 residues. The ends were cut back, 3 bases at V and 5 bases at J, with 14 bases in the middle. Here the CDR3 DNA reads TGTGCCAGCAGTTTCTTAACTAGTCGCCACGAGCAGTACTTC. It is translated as CASSFLTSRHEQYF.

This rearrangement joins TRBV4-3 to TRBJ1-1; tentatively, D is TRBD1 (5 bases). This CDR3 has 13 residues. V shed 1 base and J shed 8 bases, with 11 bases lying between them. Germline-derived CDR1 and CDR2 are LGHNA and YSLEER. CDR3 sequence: CASSQVVWGEAFF. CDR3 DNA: TGCGCCAGCAGCCAAGTGGTTTGGGGGGAAGCTTTCTTT.

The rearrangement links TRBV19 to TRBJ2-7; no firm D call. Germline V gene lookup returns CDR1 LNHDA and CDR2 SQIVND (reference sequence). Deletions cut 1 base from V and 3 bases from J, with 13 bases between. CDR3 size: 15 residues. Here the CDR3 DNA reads TGTGCCAGTAGTATAGCCAACACACCCGACTACGAGCAGTACTTC. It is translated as CASSIANTPDYEQYF.